A single sample is the source of the 18 T cell receptor beta chains below, sequenced in a study of cytomegalovirus exposure and HLA in healthy donors (dated by TCRdb to the late 2010s). The library was built by means of the immunoSEQ multiplex PCR assay. For the multiplex PCR, a mixture combining 60 forward primers for TCR Vbeta segments and 13 reverse primers for TCR Jbeta segments was used. TCRdb mirrors the immuneACCESS table, restricted to in-frame sequences. Some clones are absent from its copies; in checked studies, under half trace to an unresolved V gene, and the reason for the others is unknown. The sample includes more than 65,000 clones, with around 74% observed a single time. Over 8.5% of the sample belongs to the ten largest clones. Sequencing was done on a sample of PBMCs. These receptors came from an older woman in good health and CMV-seropositive.

Regarding this clone: A junction end diverges from the germline sequence, so it may reflect a read error. V gene TRBV14 combines with J gene TRBJ1-4; D remains ambiguous. The germline gives CDR1 SGHDN, CDR2 FVKESK. CDR3 length: 14 residues. CDR3 nucleotides: TGTGCCAGCAGTCAAGTTTTTACAAATGAAAAACTGTTTTTT. Its translation is CASSQVFTNEKLFF. Based on the CDR3 plus reference TRBV14 and TRBJ1-4, the full variable domain is EAGVTQFPSHSVIEKGQTVTLRCDPISGHDNLYWYRRVMGKEIKFLLHFVKESKQDESGMPNNRFLAERTGGTYSTLKVQPAELEDSGVYFCASSQVFTNEKLFFGSGTQLSVL.

For this clone: The CDR3 does not end in the conserved phenylalanine or tryptophan, so this is likely a read error. V is TRBV5-1 and J is TRBJ1-2; the D gene is possibly TRBD1 (5 bases). The CDR3 is 14 amino acids. Germline V gene lookup returns CDR1 SGHRS and CDR2 YFSETQ. Here the CDR3 reads CASRLAGDNYGYTV. The CDR3 DNA is TGCGCCAGCAGATTGGCCGGGGACAACTATGGCTACACCGTC.

CDR3 protein: CASSSPLAGGQDTQYF. CDR3 nucleotide sequence: TGTGCCAGCAGCTCGCCGTTAGCGGGGGGGCAGGATACGCAGTATTTT. The V and J genes are TRBV5-4 and TRBJ2-3; 11 bases align to TRBD2. With V trimmed by 3 bases and J by 6 bases, 9 bases remained unmatched. Germline V gene data show CDR1 as SGHNT and CDR2 as YYREEE (reference sequence). This CDR3 is built from 16 residues.

V and J are TRBV5-1 and TRBJ2-7, with 7 positions matching TRBD2. CDR1 SGHRS and CDR2 YFSETQ come from the germline V gene. This CDR3 region has 12 residues. Trimming at V came to 4 bases and at J to 5 bases, leaving 3 bases not matched to a gene. The CDR3 loop is CASSRGLDEQYF. The DNA for the CDR3 is TGCGCCAGCAGCCGAGGACTAGACGAGCAGTACTTC.

The DNA of the CDR3 is TGTGCCAGTAGTATAGACAGGGGAAGCAATCAGCCCCAGCATTTT. Amino acid sequence: CASSIDRGSNQPQHF. The chain employs TRBV19 and TRBJ1-5; D is possibly TRBD1 (6 bases). Germline V lookup: CDR1 LNHDA, CDR2 SQIVND (reference sequence). CDR3 size: 15 residues. V gave up 0 bases and J gave up 1 base, with 7 bases separating them.

The J gene is TRBJ1-1, the V gene TRBV28; maybe TRBD1 (6 bases). The CDR3 runs to 15 residues. Germline assignment: CDR1 MDHEN and CDR2 SYDVKM. Between the trimmed V and J ends, which lost 6 bases and 0 bases, there was a span of 14 bases. The DNA of the CDR3 is TGTGCCAGCAGGAAACAATACAGGGTGAACACTGAAGCTTTCTTT. It specifies CASRKQYRVNTEAFF.

The chain couples TRBV4-2 to TRBJ1-1, with 10 bases fitting TRBD1. This CDR3 spans 19 amino acids. The junction had 13 bases not matched to a gene; V was cut back by 3 bases and J by 0 bases. CDR1 and CDR2 (germline): LGHNA, YNFKEQ. The CDR3 DNA is TGTGCCAGCAGCCAGCAGCCTCGGACAGGGGGAAACATGAACACTGAAGCTTTCTTT. This translates into CASSQQPRTGGNMNTEAFF.

The chain links TRBV4-2 to TRBJ1-3; 7 nucleotides align to TRBD1. The length of the CDR3 is 15 residues. With 3 bases clipped from V and 2 bases from J, the junction kept 4 bases outside the gene matches. Per the germline V gene, CDR1 is LGHNA and CDR2 is YNFKEQ. The CDR3 sequence is CASSQGTGAGNTIYF. As DNA, the CDR3 is TGTGCCAGCAGCCAGGGCACAGGGGCTGGAAACACCATATATTTT.

The chain couples TRBV29-1 to TRBJ1-5, with TRBD1 matching 8 bases. The CDR3 loop spans 14 amino acids. V dropped 5 bases and J dropped 4; count of bases not matched to a gene: 7. Germline CDR1 and CDR2: SQVTM and ANQGSEA. In nucleotides, the CDR3 is TGCAGCGTTACCGGGACAGGATCGAATCAGCCCCAGCATTTT. Amino acids: CSVTGTGSNQPQHF.

The V call is TRBV9, the J call TRBJ1-2, with TRBD1 matching 7 bases. Germline CDR1 reads SGDLS; CDR2 reads YYNGEE. The CDR3 consists of 12 residues. The V gene end was trimmed by 1 base and the J gene end by 7 bases; junction bases not matched to a gene: 1. The CDR3 coding sequence is TGTGCCAGCAGCGTACCAGGGGGTGGCTACACCTTC. Protein sequence: CASSVPGGGYTF.

For the CDR3, the DNA is TGTGCCAGCAGCGTGACTAGAGTCAATGAGCAGTTCTTC. Protein: CASSVTRVNEQFF. The gene calls are TRBV6-1 and TRBJ2-1; perhaps TRBD2 as D (6 bases). Trimming removed 6 bases from V and 6 bases from J, with 12 bases in between. This CDR3 has 13 residues. Germline V gene sequence: CDR1 MNHNS, CDR2 SASEGT.

This clone was detected ten times or more. The gene calls are TRBV6-1 and TRBJ1-2; D gene uncertain. There are 13 residues in the CDR3. V lost 1 base to trimming and J lost 1 base, with 4 bases between them. The germline gives CDR1 MNHNS, CDR2 SASEGT. DNA of the CDR3: TGTGCCAGCAGTGAAGGTAGTAACTATGGCTACACCTTC. Translating it yields CASSEGSNYGYTF.

The chain has TRBV15 and TRBJ1-2; TRBD1 aligns across 10 bases. Germline-derived CDR1 and CDR2 are LNHNV and YYDKDF (reference sequence). The CDR3 loop spans 14 amino acids. J was trimmed by 8 bases and V by 5 bases; bases with no gene match: 8. Here the CDR3 DNA reads TGTGCCACCAGCCCTACCGGGACAGGGGTCGGCTACACCTTC. Its translation: CATSPTGTGVGYTF.

The chain links TRBV6-6 to TRBJ1-1; 8 bases match TRBD1. Per germline, CDR1 MNHNY and CDR2 SVGAGI (reference sequence). The CDR3 length is 15 residues. V shed 5 bases, J shed 5 bases, and the junction held 10 bases outside the gene matches. The CDR3 protein is CASSPRDRRGTEAFF. The CDR3 DNA follows: TGTGCCAGCAGTCCCCGGGACAGGCGCGGGACTGAAGCTTTCTTT.

The chain uses TRBV6-6 and TRBJ1-5; TRBD1 agrees at 8 bases. The CDR3 is 15 residues long. Germline trimming cut 6 bases from V and 1 base from J; bases unmatched to any gene: 5. Germline V CDR1 and CDR2: MNHNY, SVGAGI (reference sequence). This chain's CDR3 is CASSRDRGSNQPQHF. Written as DNA, the CDR3 is TGTGCCAGCAGCCGCGACAGGGGAAGCAATCAGCCCCAGCATTTT.

V and J are TRBV5-4 and TRBJ2-7; a possible D gene is TRBD2 (6 bases). This CDR3 has 14 residues. Per germline, CDR1 SGHNT and CDR2 YYREEE (reference sequence). Between the trimmed V and J ends, which lost 1 base and 5 bases, there was a span of 13 bases. The CDR3: CASSLKWGVNEQYF. The CDR3 coding sequence is TGTGCCAGCAGCTTGAAGTGGGGGGTCAACGAGCAGTACTTC.

As concerns this clone: One end of the junction fails to match germline, which may point to a read error. This chain links TRBV30 with TRBJ1-2, with TRBD1 as a possible D gene (6 bases). This CDR3 contains 12 residues. Per the germline V gene, CDR1 is GTSNPN and CDR2 is SVGIG (reference sequence). Here the CDR3 DNA reads TGTGCCTCAACAGGGCAGTACTATGGCTACAACTTC. Protein sequence: CASTGQYYGYNF. Using reference TRBV30 and TRBJ1-2 for the parts outside the CDR3, the full variable domain is SQTIHQWPATLVQPVGSPLSLECTVEGTSNPNLYWYRQAAGRGLQLLFYSVGIGQISSEVPQNLSASRPQDRQFILSSKKLLLSDSGFYLCASTGQYYGYNFGSGTRLTVV.

The chain recombines TRBV5-1 with TRBJ2-2, with D hard to call. Germline values: CDR1 SGHRS, CDR2 YFSETQ. V lost 0 bases to trimming and J lost 8 bases, with 5 bases between them. The CDR3 runs to 12 residues. This CDR3 reads CASSLARGELFF. CDR3 sequence (DNA): TGCGCCAGCAGCTTGGCCCGGGGGGAGCTGTTTTTT.